The 10 T cell receptor beta chains below come from one sample, sequenced in a study of identical twins. TCRdb re-called the 5' RACE reads with MiXCR, one entry per CDR3 protein. The profile shows some 630,000 distinct CDR3 sequences, roughly 6.6% of them singletons. Separately, the same data were catalogued under a study of yellow fever vaccine responses in identical twins.

Sequencing was done on a sample of PBMCs. Receptors originate from a woman under 30 in good health.

This clonotype was observed a few times. The chain links TRBV10-3 to TRBJ1-1, with D unresolved. CDR3 length: 14 residues. Looked up from germline, CDR1 is ENHRY and CDR2 is SYGVKD. Trimming pared 2 bases from V and 1 base from J, leaving 8 bases between. CDR3 residues: CAISEASKNTEAFF. CDR3 nucleotides: TGTGCCATCAGTGAGGCTAGTAAGAACACTGAAGCTTTCTTT.

This clonotype was counted only a few times. V gene TRBV5-1 combines with J gene TRBJ2-3, with D possibly being TRBD1 (5 bases). Germline V lookup: CDR1 SGHRS, CDR2 YFSETQ. The germline V and J ends were trimmed by 1 base and 0 bases, with 9 bases remaining between them. This CDR3 is 15 amino acids long. CDR3 sequence: CASSLTGHSTDTQYF. CDR3 sequence (DNA): TGCGCCAGCAGCTTGACAGGCCACAGCACAGATACGCAGTATTTT.

This clonotype was counted a few times. The chain carries TRBV6-1 and TRBJ2-7; no clear D. The V gene lost 4 bases and the J gene lost 4 bases, with 17 bases spanning the gap. The CDR3 totals 15 residues. Looked up from germline, CDR1 is MNHNS and CDR2 is SASEGT. The DNA for the CDR3 is TGTGCCAGCAGTGGGCTGGACGGAGTTCCTTACGAGCAGTACGTC. Its translation: CASSGLDGVPYEQYV.

The chain couples TRBV24-1 to TRBJ2-1; 7 nucleotides line up with TRBD1. Trimming removed 5 bases from V and 5 bases from J; junction bases left unmatched: 14. Germline CDR1 is KGHDR and CDR2 is SFDVKD. This CDR3 spans 17 amino acids. This CDR3 reads CATSASRQGAFNNEQFF. The CDR3 DNA reads as TGTGCCACCAGTGCCTCCCGACAGGGAGCGTTTAACAATGAGCAGTTCTTC.

The V gene is TRBV29-1, the J gene TRBJ1-4; TRBD1 is a possible D gene (5 bases). Germline V gene lookup returns CDR1 SQVTM and CDR2 ANQGSEA. V dropped 6 bases and J dropped 8 bases, with 16 bases sitting between them. CDR3 size: 13 residues. CDR3 nucleotides: TGCAGCGTCCCCGGGACGGCCTCAGAAAAACTGTTTTTT. Protein: CSVPGTASEKLFF. The full variable domain, rest sourced from reference TRBV29-1 and TRBJ1-4, is SAVISQKPSRDICQRGTSLTIQCQVDSQVTMMFWYRQQPGQSLTLIATANQGSEATYESGFVIDKFPISRPNLTFSTLTVSNMSPEDSSIYLCSVPGTASEKLFFGSGTQLSVL.

This clonotype was counted between two and nine times. V gene TRBV7-6 combines with J gene TRBJ2-1; 8 bases map to TRBD2. The germline V gene has CDR1 SGHVS and CDR2 FNYEAQ. The length of the CDR3 is 15 residues. V shed 2 bases, J shed 4 bases, and the junction held 4 bases outside the gene matches. The DNA for the CDR3 is TGTGCCAGCAGCTTATCAGCGGGAGAGTACAATGAGCAGTTCTTC. It is translated as CASSLSAGEYNEQFF.

This clonotype occurred a few times. The chain recombines TRBV2 with TRBJ2-5; the D gene is possibly TRBD1 (6 bases). CDR3 size: 15 residues. Per germline, CDR1 SNHLY and CDR2 FYNNEI. V shed 2 bases and J shed 5 bases, with 15 bases lying between them. The chain's CDR3 is CASSESGTSRETQYF. The CDR3 coding sequence is TGTGCCAGCAGTGAAAGTGGGACATCCAGGGAGACCCAGTACTTC.

This clonotype was observed at least ten times. This rearrangement joins TRBV28 to TRBJ2-3; D remains ambiguous. Trimming took 1 base from V and 4 from J, leaving 18 bases between them. This CDR3 contains 17 residues. Per the germline V gene, CDR1 is MDHEN and CDR2 is SYDVKM. The CDR3 DNA is TGTGCCAGCAGTTTATACCCCCGTGGCCGAGTCGCAGATACGCAGTATTTT. Protein sequence: CASSLYPRGRVADTQYF.

This clonotype occurred a few times. The chain combines TRBV20-1 with TRBJ1-5; D is unresolved. This CDR3 comprises 15 residues. Per the germline V gene, CDR1 is DFQATT and CDR2 is SNEGSKA (reference sequence). V was cut by 5 bases and J by 6 bases, with 20 bases left in between. CDR3 sequence reads: CSAADQIADSQPQHF. The CDR3 DNA reads as TGCAGTGCTGCGGACCAAATCGCCGATTCTCAGCCCCAGCATTTT.

This clonotype was recorded a few times. This sequence joins TRBV14 and TRBJ2-7; D assignment may be TRBD1 or TRBD2 (5 bases each). V shed 0 bases and J shed 4 bases, with 16 bases lying between them. Germline values: CDR1 SGHDN, CDR2 FVKESK. The CDR3 sequence is 16 residues long. The DNA for the CDR3 is TGTGCCAGCAGCCAAGATCAAGGAGGAAGGGGATACGAGCAGTACTTC. Its protein is CASSQDQGGRGYEQYF.